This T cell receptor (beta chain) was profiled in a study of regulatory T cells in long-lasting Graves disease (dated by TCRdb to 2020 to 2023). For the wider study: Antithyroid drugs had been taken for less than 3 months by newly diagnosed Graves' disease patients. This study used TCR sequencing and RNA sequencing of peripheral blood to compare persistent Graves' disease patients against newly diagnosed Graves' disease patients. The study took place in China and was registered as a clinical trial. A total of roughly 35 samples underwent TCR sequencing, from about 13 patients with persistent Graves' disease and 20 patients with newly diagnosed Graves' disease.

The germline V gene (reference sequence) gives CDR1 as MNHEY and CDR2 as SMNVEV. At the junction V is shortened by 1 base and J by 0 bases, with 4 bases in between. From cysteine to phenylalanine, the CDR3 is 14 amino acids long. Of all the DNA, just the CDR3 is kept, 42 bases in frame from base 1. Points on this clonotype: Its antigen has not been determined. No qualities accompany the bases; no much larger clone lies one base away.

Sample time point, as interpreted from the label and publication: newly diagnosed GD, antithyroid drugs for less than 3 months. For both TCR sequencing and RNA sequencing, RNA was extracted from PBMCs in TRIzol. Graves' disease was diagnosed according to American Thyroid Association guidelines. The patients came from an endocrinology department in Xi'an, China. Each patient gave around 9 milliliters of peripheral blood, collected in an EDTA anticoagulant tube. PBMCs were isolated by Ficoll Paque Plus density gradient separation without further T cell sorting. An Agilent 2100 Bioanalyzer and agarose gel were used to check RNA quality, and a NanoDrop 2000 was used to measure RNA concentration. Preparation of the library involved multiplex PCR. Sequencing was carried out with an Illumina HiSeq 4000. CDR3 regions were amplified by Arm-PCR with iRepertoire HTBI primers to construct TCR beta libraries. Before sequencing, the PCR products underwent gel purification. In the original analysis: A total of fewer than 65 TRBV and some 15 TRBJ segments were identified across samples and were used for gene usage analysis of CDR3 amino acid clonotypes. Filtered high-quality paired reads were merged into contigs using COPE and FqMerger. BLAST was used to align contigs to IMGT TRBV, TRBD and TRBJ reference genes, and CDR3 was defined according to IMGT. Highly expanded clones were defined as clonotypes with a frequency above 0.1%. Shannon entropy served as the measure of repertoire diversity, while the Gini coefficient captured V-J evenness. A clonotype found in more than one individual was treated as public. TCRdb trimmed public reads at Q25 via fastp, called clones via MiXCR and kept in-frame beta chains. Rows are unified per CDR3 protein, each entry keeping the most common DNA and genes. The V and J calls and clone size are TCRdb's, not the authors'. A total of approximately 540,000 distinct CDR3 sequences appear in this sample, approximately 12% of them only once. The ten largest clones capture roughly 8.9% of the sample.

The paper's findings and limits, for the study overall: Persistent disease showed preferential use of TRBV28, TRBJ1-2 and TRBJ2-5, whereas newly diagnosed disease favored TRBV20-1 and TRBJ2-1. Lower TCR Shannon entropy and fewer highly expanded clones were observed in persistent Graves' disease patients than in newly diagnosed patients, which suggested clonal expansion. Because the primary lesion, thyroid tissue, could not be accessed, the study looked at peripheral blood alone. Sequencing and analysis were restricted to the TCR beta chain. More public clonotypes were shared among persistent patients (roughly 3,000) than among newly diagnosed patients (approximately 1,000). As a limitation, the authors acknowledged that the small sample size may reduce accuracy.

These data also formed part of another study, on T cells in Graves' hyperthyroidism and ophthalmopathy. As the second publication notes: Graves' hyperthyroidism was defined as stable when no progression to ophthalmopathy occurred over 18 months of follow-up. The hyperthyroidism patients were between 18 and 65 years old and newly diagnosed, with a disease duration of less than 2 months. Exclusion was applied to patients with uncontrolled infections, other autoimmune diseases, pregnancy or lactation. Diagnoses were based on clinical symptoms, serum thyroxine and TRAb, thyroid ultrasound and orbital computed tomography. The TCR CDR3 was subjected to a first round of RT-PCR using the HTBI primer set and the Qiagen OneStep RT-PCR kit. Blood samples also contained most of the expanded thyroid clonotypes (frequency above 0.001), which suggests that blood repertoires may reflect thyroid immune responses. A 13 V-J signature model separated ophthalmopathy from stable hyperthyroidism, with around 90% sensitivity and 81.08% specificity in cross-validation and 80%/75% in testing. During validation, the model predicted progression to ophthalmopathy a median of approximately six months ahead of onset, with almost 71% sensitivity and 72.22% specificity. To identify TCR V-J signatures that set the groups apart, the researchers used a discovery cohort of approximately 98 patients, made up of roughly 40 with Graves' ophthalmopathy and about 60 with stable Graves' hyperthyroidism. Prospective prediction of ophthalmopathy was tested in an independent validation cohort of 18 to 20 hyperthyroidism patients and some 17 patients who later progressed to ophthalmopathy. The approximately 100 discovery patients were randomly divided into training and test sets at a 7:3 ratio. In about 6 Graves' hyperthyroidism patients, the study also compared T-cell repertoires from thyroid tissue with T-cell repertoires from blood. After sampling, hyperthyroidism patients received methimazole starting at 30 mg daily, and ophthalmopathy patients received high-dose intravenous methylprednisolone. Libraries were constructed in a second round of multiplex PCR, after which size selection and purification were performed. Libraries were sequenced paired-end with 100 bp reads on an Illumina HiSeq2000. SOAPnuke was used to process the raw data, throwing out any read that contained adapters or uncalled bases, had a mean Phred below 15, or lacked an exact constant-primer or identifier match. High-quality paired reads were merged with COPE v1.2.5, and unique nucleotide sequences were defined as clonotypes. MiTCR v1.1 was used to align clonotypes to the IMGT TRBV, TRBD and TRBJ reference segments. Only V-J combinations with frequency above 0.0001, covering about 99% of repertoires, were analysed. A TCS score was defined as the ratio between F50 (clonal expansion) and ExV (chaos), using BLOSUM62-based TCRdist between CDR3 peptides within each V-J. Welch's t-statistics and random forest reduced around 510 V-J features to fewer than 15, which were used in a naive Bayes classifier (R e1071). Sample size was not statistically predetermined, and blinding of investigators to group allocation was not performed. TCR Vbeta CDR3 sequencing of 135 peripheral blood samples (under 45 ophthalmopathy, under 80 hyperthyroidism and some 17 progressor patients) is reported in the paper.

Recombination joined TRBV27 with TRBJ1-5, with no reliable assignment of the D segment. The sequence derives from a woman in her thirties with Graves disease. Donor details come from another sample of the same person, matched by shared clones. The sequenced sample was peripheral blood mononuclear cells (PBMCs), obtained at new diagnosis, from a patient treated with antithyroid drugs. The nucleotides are TGTGCCAGCAGTTTATTATCTAGCAATCAGCCCCAGCATTTT. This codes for CASSLLSSNQPQHF.